This TCR beta chain was profiled in a study of blood T cell repertoires in COVID-19. The wider study: Material from acute and convalescent COVID-19 was sourced from the United States, Italy and Spain. Sources were T cells, B-cell-depleted T cells, or PBMCs; the material itself was cDNA or gDNA.

Authors' processing steps: By means of reference gene primer amplification, nucleated cell counts were estimated. Here immunoSEQ multiplex PCR was the method, and the copy in TCRdb shows in-frame clones only, minus some. Clonal size and the V and J genes are those of that table, whereas D and trimming came from the DNA. The repertoire has tens of thousands of clones, 65% to 90% of them found once; the top ten carry roughly a sixth. This TCR was sampled from a man older than 75 with active COVID-19. The sample was peripheral blood.

In DNA form, the CDR3 reads TGTGCCAGCAGCGTAGATCCAGGGAGGACCGGGGAGCTGTTTTTT. Its protein is CASSVDPGRTGELFF. The chain couples TRBV9 to TRBJ2-2; weak D call: TRBD2 (6 bases). V shed 0 bases and J shed 5 bases, with 11 bases lying between them. CDR3 length: 15 amino acids. Germline CDR1 SGDLS, CDR2 YYNGEE.